This record looks at one T cell receptor beta chain sequence and its context. As yet, its antigen is unknown. The assay was immunoSEQ multiplex PCR, and TCRdb's table has in-frame clones only and misses some. Among roughly 16,000 clones, 85% were seen once, and the ten largest hold around 30%. The data were taken from a study of T cells after posttransplantation cyclophosphamide. Study observations and caveats: Donor-recipient repertoire similarity was low at 1-2 months, rising over year one.

Germline CDR1 LNHNV, CDR2 YYDKDF (reference sequence). The CDR3 totals 20 residues. Trimming cost V 0 bases and J 4 bases; bases outside gene matches: 20. Control samples came 1 year after myeloablative marrow transplants with methotrexate plus calcineurin inhibitor. The sequencing here drew on PBMCs, taken after allogeneic stem cell transplant with calcineurin inhibitor and methotrexate. This sequence originates from a female patient between 18 and 35 years old who received an allogeneic stem cell transplant from an unrelated donor, was CMV-positive, and had acute and chronic GVHD. Some of these T cells may belong to the graft donor. V gene TRBV15 combines with J gene TRBJ2-7, with 8 bases matching TRBD1. The CDR3 coding sequence is TGTGCCACCAGCAGAGAACCAAATTCAAAAGGGACAGGAGGGATATACGAGCAGTACTTC. Its protein product is CATSREPNSKGTGGIYEQYF. Full variable domain (missing parts from reference TRBV15 and TRBJ2-7): DAMVIQNPRYQVTQFGKPVTLSCSQTLNHNVMYWYQQKSSQAPKLLFHYYDKDFNNEADTPDNFQSRRPNTSFCFLDIRSPGLGDTAMYLCATSREPNSKGTGGIYEQYFGPGTRLTVT.